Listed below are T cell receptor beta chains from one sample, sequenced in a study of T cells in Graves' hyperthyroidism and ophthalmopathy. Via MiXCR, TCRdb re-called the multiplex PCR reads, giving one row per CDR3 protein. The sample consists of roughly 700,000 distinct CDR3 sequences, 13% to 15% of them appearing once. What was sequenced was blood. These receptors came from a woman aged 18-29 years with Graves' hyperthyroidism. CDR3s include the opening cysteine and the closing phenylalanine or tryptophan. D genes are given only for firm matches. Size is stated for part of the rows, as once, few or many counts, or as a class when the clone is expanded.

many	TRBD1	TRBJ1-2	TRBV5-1	CASRTTGAYGYTF	TGCGCCAGCAGAACGACAGGGGCCTATGGCTACACCTTC
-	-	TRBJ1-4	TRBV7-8	CASSLGGGPITNEKLFF	TGTGCCAGCAGCTTAGGGGGAGGTCCCATCACTAATGAAAAACTGTTTTTT
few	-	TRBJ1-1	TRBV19	CASSIAPQNTEAFF	TGTGCCAGTAGTATAGCCCCTCAGAACACTGAAGCTTTCTTT
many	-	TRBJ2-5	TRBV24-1	CATSDPKTVYQETQYF	TGTGCCACCAGTGACCCGAAGACAGTGTACCAAGAGACCCAGTACTTC
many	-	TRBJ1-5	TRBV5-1	CASSAPWRHHSNQPQHF	TGCGCCAGCAGCGCCCCCTGGCGACATCATAGCAATCAGCCCCAGCATTTT
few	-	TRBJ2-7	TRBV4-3	CASSQDKGQSHYEQYF	TGCGCCAGCAGCCAAGATAAGGGGCAGTCCCACTACGAGCAGTACTTC
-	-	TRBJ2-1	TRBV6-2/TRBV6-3	CASSFQESYNEQFF	TGTGCCAGCAGTTTTCAGGAGTCCTACAATGAGCAGTTCTTC
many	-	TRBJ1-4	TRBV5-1	CASSLGATNEKLFF	TGTGCCAGCAGTCTCGGGGCAACTAATGAAAAACTGTTTTTT
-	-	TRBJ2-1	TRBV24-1	CATSDFVVGNEQFF	TGTGCCACCAGTGATTTTGTCGTGGGAAATGAGCAGTTCTTC
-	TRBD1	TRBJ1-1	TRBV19	CASSWTGTLNTEAFF	TGTGCCAGTAGTTGGACAGGGACTTTGAACACTGAAGCTTTCTTT
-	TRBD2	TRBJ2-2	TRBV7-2	CASRPGLAGPRSGSTGELFF	TGTGCCAGCAGACCGGGACTAGCGGGACCCCGTTCAGGGAGCACCGGGGAGCTGTTTTTT
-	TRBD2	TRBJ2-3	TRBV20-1	CSARVSGIPETQYF	TGCAGTGCTAGAGTCAGCGGGATACCAGAAACGCAGTATTTT
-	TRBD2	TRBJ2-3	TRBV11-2	CASSLRRTSGRGLATQYF	TGTGCCAGCAGCTTAAGGCGGACTAGCGGGAGGGGGTTGGCTACGCAGTATTTT
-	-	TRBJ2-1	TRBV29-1	CSVEDLGSSAGGWDEQFF	TGCAGCGTTGAAGATCTTGGGTCTTCGGCAGGGGGGTGGGATGAGCAGTTCTTC
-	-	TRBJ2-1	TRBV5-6	CASSLNPGTGNEQFF	TGTGCCAGCAGCTTGAACCCGGGGACCGGCAATGAGCAGTTCTTC
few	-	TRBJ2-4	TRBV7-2	CASSPRGALAKNIQYF	TGTGCCAGCAGCCCCCGCGGGGCTCTAGCCAAAAACATTCAGTACTTC
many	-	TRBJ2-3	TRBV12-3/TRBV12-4	CASSDNTDTQYF	TGTGCCAGCAGTGACAACACAGATACGCAGTATTTT
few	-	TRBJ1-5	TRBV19	CASSKVIYRTENHHQPQHF	TGTGCCAGTAGTAAGGTAATCTACCGGACAGAAAATCACCATCAGCCCCAGCATTTT
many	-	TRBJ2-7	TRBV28	CASSFRQTINYEQYF	TGTGCCAGCAGTTTCCGACAGACCATAAACTACGAGCAGTACTTC
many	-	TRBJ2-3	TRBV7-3	CASSPVSPADTQYF	TGTGCCAGCAGCCCCGTCAGCCCTGCAGATACGCAGTATTTT
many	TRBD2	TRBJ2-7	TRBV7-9	CASSLHGGSSYEQYF	TGTGCCAGCAGTTTACATGGCGGGAGCTCCTACGAGCAGTACTTC
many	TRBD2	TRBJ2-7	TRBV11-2	CASSSELAGGYEQYF	TGTGCCAGCAGCTCGGAGCTAGCGGGGGGCTACGAGCAGTACTTC
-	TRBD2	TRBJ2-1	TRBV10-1	CANSLGLAGHEQFF	TGCGCCAACAGTCTCGGACTAGCGGGGCACGAGCAGTTCTTC
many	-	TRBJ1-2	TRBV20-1	CSVRIDSGYTF	TGCAGTGTTCGGATAGACAGTGGCTACACCTTC
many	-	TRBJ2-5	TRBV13	CASSPGQLGRETQYF	TGTGCCAGCAGCCCCGGACAGCTCGGTCGGGAGACCCAGTACTTC
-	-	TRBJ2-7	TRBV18	CASSPDKIYEQYF	TGTGCCAGCTCACCGGATAAAATCTACGAGCAGTACTTC
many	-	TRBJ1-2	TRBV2	CASSIKLQGNYGYTF	TGTGCCAGCAGTATCAAGCTCCAGGGAAACTATGGCTACACCTTC
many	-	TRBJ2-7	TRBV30	CAWSVLFGYEQYF	TGTGCCTGGAGTGTTCTTTTCGGTTACGAGCAGTACTTC
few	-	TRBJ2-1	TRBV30	CAWSSVGSSYNEQFF	TGTGCCTGGTCCTCGGTGGGTAGCTCCTACAATGAGCAGTTCTTC
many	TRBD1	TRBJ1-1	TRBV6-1	CASSQYTGTGTYTEAFF	TGTGCCAGCAGCCAATACACCGGGACAGGGACTTACACTGAAGCTTTCTTT
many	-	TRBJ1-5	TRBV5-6	CASSLATLTDQPQHF	TGTGCCAGCAGCTTGGCAACTCTTACGGATCAGCCCCAGCATTTT
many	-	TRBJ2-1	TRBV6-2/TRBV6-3	CASTSTFSASRAEQFF	TGTGCCAGCACATCCACTTTCTCGGCTAGCAGGGCTGAGCAGTTCTTC
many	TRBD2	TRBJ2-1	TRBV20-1	CSVKSGRNEQFF	TGCAGTGTAAAAAGCGGGAGAAATGAGCAGTTCTTC
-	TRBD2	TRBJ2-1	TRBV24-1	CATSDAYAGTSGEQFF	TGTGCCACCAGTGATGCTTATGCCGGGACTAGCGGTGAGCAGTTCTTC
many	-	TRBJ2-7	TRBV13	CASSLGPAGRPYEQYF	TGTGCCAGCAGCTTAGGACCAGCGGGCCGACCCTACGAGCAGTACTTC
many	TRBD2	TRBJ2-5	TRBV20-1	CSVTGLAGGHQETQYF	TGCAGTGTTACGGGACTAGCGGGAGGACACCAAGAGACCCAGTACTTC
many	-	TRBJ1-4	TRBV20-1	CSARLPGSFRANEKLFF	TGCAGTGCTAGGCTGCCAGGGTCGTTTCGGGCTAATGAAAAACTGTTTTTT
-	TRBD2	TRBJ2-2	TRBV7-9	CASRRLAGGRGGELFF	TGTGCCAGCAGGAGACTAGCGGGAGGACGCGGCGGGGAGCTGTTTTTT
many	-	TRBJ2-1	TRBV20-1	CSASEPGRGRENEQFF	TGCAGTGCTAGTGAACCGGGACGAGGACGGGAAAATGAGCAGTTCTTC
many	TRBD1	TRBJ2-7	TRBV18	CASSPLGTGAREQYF	TGTGCCAGCTCACCACTTGGGACAGGGGCGCGCGAGCAGTACTTC
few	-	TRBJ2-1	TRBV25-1	CASNGGAPTREQFF	TGTGCCAGCAATGGGGGAGCGCCCACTAGAGAGCAGTTCTTC
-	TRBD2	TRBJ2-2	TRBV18	CASSPPSGVNTGELFF	TGTGCCAGCTCACCACCCAGCGGGGTGAACACCGGGGAGCTGTTTTTT
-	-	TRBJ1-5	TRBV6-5	CASSYGGSGNQPQHF	TGTGCCAGCAGTTACGGGGGAAGTGGGAATCAGCCCCAGCATTTT
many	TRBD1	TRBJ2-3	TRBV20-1	CSARGTGSGTDTQYF	TGCAGTGCTAGAGGGACAGGTAGCGGCACAGATACGCAGTATTTT
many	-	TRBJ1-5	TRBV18	CASSPPFSQPQHF	TGTGCCAGCTCACCACCCTTCTCTCAGCCCCAGCATTTT
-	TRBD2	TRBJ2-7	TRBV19	CASSIDGPRGLVYEQYF	TGTGCCAGTAGTATAGATGGCCCGCGGGGGTTGGTATACGAGCAGTACTTC
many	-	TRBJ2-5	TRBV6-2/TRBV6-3	CASSYRDPQETQYF	TGTGCCAGCAGTTACCGGGACCCACAAGAGACCCAGTACTTC
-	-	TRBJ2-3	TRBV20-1	CSVEGGLARTGTQYF	TGCAGTGTCGAGGGGGGGCTGGCGCGCACAGGTACGCAGTATTTT
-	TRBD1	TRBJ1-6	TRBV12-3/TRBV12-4	CASSFGSGQGISPLHF	TGTGCCAGCAGTTTCGGGTCGGGACAGGGTATTTCACCCCTCCACTTT